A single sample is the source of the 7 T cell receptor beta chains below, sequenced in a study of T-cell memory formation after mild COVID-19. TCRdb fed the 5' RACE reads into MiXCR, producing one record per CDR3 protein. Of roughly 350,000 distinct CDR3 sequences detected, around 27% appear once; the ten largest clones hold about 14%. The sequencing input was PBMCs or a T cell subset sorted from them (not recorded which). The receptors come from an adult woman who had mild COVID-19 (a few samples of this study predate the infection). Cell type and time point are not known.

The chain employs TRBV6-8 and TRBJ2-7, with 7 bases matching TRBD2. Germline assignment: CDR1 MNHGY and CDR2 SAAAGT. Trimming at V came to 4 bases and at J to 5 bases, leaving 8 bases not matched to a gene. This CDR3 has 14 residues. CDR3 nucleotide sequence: TGTGCCAGCAGTTCTAGCGGAATAAGGCACGAGCAGTACTTC. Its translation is CASSSSGIRHEQYF.

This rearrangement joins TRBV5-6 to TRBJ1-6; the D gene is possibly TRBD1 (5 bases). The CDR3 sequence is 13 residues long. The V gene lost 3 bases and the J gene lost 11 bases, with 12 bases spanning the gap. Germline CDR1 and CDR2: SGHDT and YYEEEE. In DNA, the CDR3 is TGTGCCAGCAGCTCGGGGCGGGGAACACCCCTCCACTTT. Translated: CASSSGRGTPLHF.

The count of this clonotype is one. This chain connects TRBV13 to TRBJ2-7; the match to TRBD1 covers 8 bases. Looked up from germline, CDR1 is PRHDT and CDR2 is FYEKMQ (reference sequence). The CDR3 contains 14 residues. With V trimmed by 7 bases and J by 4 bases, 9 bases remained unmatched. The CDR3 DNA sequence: TGTGCCAGCATCGCCTCAGGGGGCCGGTACGAGCAGTACTTC. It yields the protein CASIASGGRYEQYF.

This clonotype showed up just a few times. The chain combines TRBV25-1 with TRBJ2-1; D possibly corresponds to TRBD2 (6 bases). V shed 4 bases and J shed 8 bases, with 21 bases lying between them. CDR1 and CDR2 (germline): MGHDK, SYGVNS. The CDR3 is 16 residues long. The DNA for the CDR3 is TGTGCCAGCAGTGCCCCTCCTCCGGGAGAAAGGGATGAGCAGTTCTTC. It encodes CASSAPPPGERDEQFF.

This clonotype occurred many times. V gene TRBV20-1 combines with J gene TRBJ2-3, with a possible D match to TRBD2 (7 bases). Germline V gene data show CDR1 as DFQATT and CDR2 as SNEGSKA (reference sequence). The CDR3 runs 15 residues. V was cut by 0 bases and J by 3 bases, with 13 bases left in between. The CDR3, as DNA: TGCAGTGCTAGAGAGCGGGGGCGCGGGACAGATACGCAGTATTTT. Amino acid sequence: CSARERGRGTDTQYF.

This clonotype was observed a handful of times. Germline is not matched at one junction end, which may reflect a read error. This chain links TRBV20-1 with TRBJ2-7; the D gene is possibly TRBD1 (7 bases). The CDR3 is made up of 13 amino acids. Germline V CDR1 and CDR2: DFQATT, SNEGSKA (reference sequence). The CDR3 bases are TGCAGTGCTAGAGATAGTCGGGGGACAGACCTGACCTTC. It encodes CSARDSRGTDLTF.

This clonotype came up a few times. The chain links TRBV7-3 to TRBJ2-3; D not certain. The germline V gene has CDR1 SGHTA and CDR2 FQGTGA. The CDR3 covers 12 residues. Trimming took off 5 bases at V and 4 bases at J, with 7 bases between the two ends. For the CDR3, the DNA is TGTGCCAGCAGCCAGACGTCAGATACGCAGTATTTT. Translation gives CASSQTSDTQYF. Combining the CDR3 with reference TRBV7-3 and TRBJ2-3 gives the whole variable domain GAGVSQTPSNKVTEKGKYVELRCDPISGHTALYWYRQSLGQGPEFLIYFQGTGAADDSGLPNDRFFAVRPEGSVSTLKIQRTERGDSAVYLCASSQTSDTQYFGPGTRLTVL.